Listed here is a single T cell receptor beta chain. The sample belongs to a study of T cell responses to AZD1222 COVID-19 vaccine. TCRdb's copy holds only in-frame clones and misses some; the assay was immunoSEQ multiplex PCR. The repertoire holds approximately 50,000 clones, with 85% to 90% as singletons. The length of the CDR3 is 12 residues. Germline values: CDR1 ENHRY, CDR2 SYGVKD. This specimen consisted of peripheral blood, obtained on day 0 of MenACWY control vaccination. The sequence was obtained from an adult in good health. The chain couples TRBV10-3 to TRBJ2-7, with TRBD2 as a possible D gene (6 bases). CDR3 region: CATGERMYEQYF. CDR3 in DNA: TGTGCTACGGGGGAGAGAATGTACGAGCAGTACTTC.